This T cell receptor (beta chain) was profiled in a study of T cell changes during pregnancy in multiple sclerosis. Here immunoSEQ multiplex PCR was the method, and the copy in TCRdb shows in-frame clones only, minus some. The sample carries over 50,000 clones, roughly 93% recorded once. This TCR was sampled from a female donor with multiple sclerosis, enrolled in a pregnancy study. Specimen: peripheral blood, collected in the second trimester of pregnancy.

Here the CDR3 reads CASSLRVNDYEQYF. The CDR3 coding sequence is TGTGCCAGCAGCCTCCGGGTCAACGACTACGAGCAGTACTTC. The chain recombines TRBV9 with TRBJ2-7; no definite D call. Trimming removed 4 bases from V and 3 bases from J, with 14 bases in between. The length of the CDR3 is 14 residues. The germline CDR1 and CDR2 sequences are SGDLS and YYNGEE.